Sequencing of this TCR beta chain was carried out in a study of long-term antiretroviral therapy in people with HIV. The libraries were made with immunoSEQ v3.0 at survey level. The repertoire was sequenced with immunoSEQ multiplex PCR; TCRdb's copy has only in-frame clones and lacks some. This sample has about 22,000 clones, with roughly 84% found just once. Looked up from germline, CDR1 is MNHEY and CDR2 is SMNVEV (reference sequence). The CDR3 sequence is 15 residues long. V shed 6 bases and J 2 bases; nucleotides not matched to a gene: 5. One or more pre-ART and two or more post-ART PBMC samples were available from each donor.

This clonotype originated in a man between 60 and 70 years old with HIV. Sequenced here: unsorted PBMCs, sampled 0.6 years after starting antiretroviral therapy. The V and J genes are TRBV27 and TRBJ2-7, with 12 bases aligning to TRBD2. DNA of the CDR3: TGTGCCAGCAGCCATACTAGCGGGGGGACCTACGAGCAGTACTTC. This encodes CASSHTSGGTYEQYF.